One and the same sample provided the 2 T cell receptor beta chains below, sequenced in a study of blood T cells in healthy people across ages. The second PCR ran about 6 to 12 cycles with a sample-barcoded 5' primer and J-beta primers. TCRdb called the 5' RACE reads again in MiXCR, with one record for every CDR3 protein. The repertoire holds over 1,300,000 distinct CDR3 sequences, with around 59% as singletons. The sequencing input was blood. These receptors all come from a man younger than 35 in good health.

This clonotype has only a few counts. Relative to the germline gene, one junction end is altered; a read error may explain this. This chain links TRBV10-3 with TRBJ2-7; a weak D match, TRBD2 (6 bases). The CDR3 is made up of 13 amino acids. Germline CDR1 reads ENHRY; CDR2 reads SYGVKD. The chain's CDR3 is CAILVTSSDEQYF. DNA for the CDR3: TGTGCCATCCTAGTAACTAGCTCCGACGAGCAGTACTTC.

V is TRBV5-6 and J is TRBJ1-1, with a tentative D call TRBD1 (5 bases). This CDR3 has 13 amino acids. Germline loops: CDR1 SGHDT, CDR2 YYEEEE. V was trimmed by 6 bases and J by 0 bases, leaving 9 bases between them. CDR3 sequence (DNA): TGTGCCAGCATCAACAGGATGAACACTGAAGCTTTCTTT. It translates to CASINRMNTEAFF.